This T cell receptor (beta chain) was obtained from a study of cytomegalovirus exposure and HLA in healthy donors. Study-wide results and caveats: In a later analysis, TCR beta V- and J-gene trimming showed a link to a missense DCLRE1C variant. A later analysis found most CMV-associated TCR beta chains apparently HLA-restricted.

The V end was cut by 4 bases, the J end by 3 bases, with 4 bases between. The V gene's germline CDR1 is PRHDT and CDR2 FYEKMQ (reference sequence). The CDR3 is 11 residues long. The PCR was carried out with 60 Vbeta primers and 13 Jbeta primers. Measured with immunoSEQ multiplex PCR; TCRdb has only the in-frame clones, and not every one. Among more than 110,000 clones listed, 55% to 80% were seen once. Turning to this clone: Its cognate antigen is unknown.

Sample: PBMCs. The chain has TRBV13 and TRBJ2-7, with D uncertain. The clonotype originates from a human donor in good health. The CDR3 spells CASSSHYEQYF. CDR3 DNA: TGTGCCAGCAGCTCCCACTACGAGCAGTACTTC.